The source of this T cell receptor (beta chain) is a study of T cells in Graves' hyperthyroidism and ophthalmopathy. Study-wide background: Blood was drawn when the patient was first diagnosed and still untreated. Broader study findings: A model built on 13 V-J features separated ophthalmopathy from stable hyperthyroidism.

V lost 6 bases, J lost 8 bases, and 20 bases lay in between. The CDR3 consists of 15 residues. Looked up from germline, CDR1 is SEHNR and CDR2 is FQNEAQ (reference sequence). Patients were aged 18 to 65, had disease duration under 2 months, and had newly diagnosed hyperthyroidism. This clonotype has a count of ten or more. Its cognate antigen is unknown. Regions amplified from RNA transcripts were the TCR beta CDR3 regions. In the first-round RT-PCR of the TCR CDR3, the HTBI primer set was used. TCRdb used MiXCR to reprocess the multiplex PCR reads, holding one entry per CDR3 protein. The sample records hundreds of thousands of distinct CDR3 sequences, about 15% being singletons.

This sequence originates from a woman in her 30s with Graves' hyperthyroidism that later progressed to Graves' ophthalmopathy. Sequencing input: blood. The chain combines TRBV7-9 with TRBJ2-1; D perhaps matches TRBD1 (5 bases). The CDR3 DNA follows: TGTGCCAGCAGGTCCGGTCTCATGGGGCTCGATGAGCAGTTCTTC. It is translated as CASRSGLMGLDEQFF.